This TCR beta chain came from a study of OX40 agonist ivuxolimab in advanced cancers. Study-wide context: Under the entry rules, prior anti-PD-1, anti-PD-L1 or anti-CTLA-4 therapy was allowed, and 35% to 40% had some.

Germline values: CDR1 LGHNA, CDR2 YNFKEQ. V shed 4 bases and J shed 5 bases, with 20 bases lying between them. This CDR3 is 16 amino acids long. In this sample, this clone turned up once. Its antigen is currently unknown. Study results and limitations: With doses of 0.1 to 3.0 mg/kg, CD4+ and CD8+ blood T cells had undergone clonal expansion by week 6.

On cycle 4 day 1 and cycle 7 day 1, as well as at baseline, blood was sampled. Sequencing used immunoSEQ multiplex PCR; TCRdb keeps in-frame clones, though not all of them. Of approximately 50,000 clones listed, about 93% are singletons. The V and J genes are TRBV4-2 and TRBJ2-5, with D hard to call. The specimen comprised CD4+ or CD8+ T cells sorted from blood, sampled in a trial of the OX40 agonist ivuxolimab. The TCR was taken from an adult with an advanced solid tumor such as melanoma, head and neck, liver or kidney cancer. The DNA for the CDR3 is TGTGCCAGCAGCCCTTCAAGGACCGCCGATCAGGAGACCCAGTACTTC. Encoded protein: CASSPSRTADQETQYF.